In its sample, the clone carrying this TCR beta chain was seen a few times. Its antigen remains unknown. This record belongs to a study of blood T cells in healthy people across ages. A second PCR, run for roughly 7 to 12 cycles, used a sample-barcoded 5' primer plus a J-beta primer mix. TCRdb independently ran MiXCR on the 5' RACE reads; one entry per CDR3 protein. The sample has around 1,600,000 distinct CDR3 sequences; about 42% are singletons. General study points: A roughly linear fall in TCR beta diversity per million T cells was seen with increasing age.

Isolation per sample recovered at least 6 million PBMCs. The TCR sequence derives from a woman between 18 and 30 years old in good health. The sequencing input was blood.

Here the CDR3 reads CAWDPGQNENSPLHF. In DNA form, the CDR3 reads TGTGCCTGGGACCCGGGACAGAATGAGAATTCACCCCTCCACTTT. V gene TRBV30 combines with J gene TRBJ1-6; 7 bases agree with TRBD1. Germline V gene lookup returns CDR1 GTSNPN and CDR2 SVGIG (reference sequence). This CDR3 has 15 amino acids. With V trimmed by 5 bases and J by 7 bases, 11 bases remained unmatched.